This T cell receptor (beta chain) originates from a study of T cell responses to AZD1222 COVID-19 vaccine. V gave up 8 bases and J gave up 0 bases; unmatched junction bases: 7. Germline V gene data show CDR1 as MNHEY and CDR2 as SVGEGT. The CDR3 contains 14 residues. Assay: immunoSEQ multiplex PCR; the TCRdb copy retains only in-frame clones and omits some. Altogether tens of thousands of clones are present, approximately 90% being singletons, with the ten largest covering approximately 8%. This sequence was found in an adult who received the AZD1222 COVID-19 vaccine. The sample consisted of peripheral blood, taken 28 days after the second AZD1222 dose. The genes are TRBV6-2 or TRBV6-3 and TRBJ2-7, with TRBD1 matching 7 bases. CDR3 protein: CASRRQGSSYEQYF. The CDR3, as DNA: TGTGCCAGCCGCCGACAGGGTAGCTCCTACGAGCAGTACTTC.